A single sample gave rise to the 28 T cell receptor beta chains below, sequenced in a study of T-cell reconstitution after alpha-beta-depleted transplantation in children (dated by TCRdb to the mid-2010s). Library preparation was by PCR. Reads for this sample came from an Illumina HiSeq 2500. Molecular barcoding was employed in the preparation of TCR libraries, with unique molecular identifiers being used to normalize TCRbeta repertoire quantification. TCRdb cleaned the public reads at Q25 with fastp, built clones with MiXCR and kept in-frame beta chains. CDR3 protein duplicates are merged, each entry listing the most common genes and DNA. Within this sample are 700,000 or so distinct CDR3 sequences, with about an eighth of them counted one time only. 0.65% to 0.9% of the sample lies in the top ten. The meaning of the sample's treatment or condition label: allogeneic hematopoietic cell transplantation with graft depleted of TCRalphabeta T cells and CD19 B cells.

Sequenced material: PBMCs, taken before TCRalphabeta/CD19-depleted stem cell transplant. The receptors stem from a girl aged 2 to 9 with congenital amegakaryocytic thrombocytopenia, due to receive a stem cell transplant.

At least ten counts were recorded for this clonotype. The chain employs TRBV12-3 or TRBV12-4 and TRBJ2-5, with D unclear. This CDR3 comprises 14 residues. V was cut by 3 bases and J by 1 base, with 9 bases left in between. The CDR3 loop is CASSFRSGQETQYF. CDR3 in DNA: TGTGCCAGCAGTTTTCGTTCCGGCCAAGAGACCCAGTACTTC.

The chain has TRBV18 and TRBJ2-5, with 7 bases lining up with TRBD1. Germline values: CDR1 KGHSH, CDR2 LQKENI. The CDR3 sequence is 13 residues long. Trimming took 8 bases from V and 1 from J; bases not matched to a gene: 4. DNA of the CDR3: TGTGCCAGCCAGGGGGTGTCCCAAGAGACCCAGTACTTC. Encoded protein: CASQGVSQETQYF.

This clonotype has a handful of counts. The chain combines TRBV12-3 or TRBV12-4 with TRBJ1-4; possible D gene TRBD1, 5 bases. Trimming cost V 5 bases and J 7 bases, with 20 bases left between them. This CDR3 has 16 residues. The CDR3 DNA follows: TGTGCCAGCAGTGGGGGGTCGGGGGGTAGGAGTGAAAAACTGTTTTTT. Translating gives CASSGGSGGRSEKLFF.

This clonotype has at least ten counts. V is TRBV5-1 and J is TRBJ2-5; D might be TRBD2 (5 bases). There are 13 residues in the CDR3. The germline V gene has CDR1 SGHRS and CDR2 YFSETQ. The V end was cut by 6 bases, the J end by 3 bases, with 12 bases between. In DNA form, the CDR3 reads TGCGCCAGCAAGTTGTCGGGAAAAGAGACCCAGTACTTC. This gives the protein CASKLSGKETQYF.

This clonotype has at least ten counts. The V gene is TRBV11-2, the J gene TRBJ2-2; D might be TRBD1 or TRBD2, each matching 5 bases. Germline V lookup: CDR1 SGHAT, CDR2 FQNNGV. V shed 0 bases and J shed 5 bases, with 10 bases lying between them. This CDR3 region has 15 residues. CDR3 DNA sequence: TGTGCCAGCAGCTTAGAGGGGTGGGGGACCGGGGAGCTGTTTTTT. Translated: CASSLEGWGTGELFF.

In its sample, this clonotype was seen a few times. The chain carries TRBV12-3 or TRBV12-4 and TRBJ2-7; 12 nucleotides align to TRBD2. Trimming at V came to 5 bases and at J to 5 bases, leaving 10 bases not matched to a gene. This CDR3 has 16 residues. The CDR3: CASSTLAGGPVDEQYF. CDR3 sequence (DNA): TGTGCCAGCAGTACTCTAGCGGGAGGGCCCGTAGACGAGCAGTACTTC.

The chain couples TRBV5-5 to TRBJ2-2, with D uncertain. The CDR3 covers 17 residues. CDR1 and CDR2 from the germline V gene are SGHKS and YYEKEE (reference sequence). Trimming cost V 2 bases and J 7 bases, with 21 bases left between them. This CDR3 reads CASSFRRINPLIGELFF. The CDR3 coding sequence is TGTGCCAGCAGCTTTAGGCGGATCAACCCCCTCATCGGGGAGCTGTTTTTT.

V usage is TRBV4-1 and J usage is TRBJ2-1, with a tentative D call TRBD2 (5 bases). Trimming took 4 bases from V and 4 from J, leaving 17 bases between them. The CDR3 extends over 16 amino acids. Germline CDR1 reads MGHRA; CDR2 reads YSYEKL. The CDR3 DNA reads TGCGCCAGCAGCCCCCGGCCGGACCCGGGGTACAATGAGCAGTTCTTC. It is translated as CASSPRPDPGYNEQFF.

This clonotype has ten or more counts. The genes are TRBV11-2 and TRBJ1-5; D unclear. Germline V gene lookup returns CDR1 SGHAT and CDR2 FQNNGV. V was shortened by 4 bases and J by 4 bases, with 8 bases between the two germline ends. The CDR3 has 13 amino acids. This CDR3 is CASSSRPNQPQHF. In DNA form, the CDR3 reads TGTGCCAGCAGCTCTCGACCGAATCAGCCCCAGCATTTT.

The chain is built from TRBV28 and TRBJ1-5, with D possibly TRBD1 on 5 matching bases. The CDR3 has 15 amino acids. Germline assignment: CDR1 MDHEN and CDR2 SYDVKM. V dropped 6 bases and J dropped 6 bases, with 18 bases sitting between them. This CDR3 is CASSRGIAGGQPQHF. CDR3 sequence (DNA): TGTGCCAGCAGCCGAGGAATAGCGGGGGGTCAGCCCCAGCATTTT.

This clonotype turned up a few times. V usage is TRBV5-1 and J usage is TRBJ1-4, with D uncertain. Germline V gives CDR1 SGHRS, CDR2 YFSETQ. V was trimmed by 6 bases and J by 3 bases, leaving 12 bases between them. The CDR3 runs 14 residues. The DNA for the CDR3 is TGCGCCAGCACGACGGGGTCCCCTAATGAAAAACTGTTTTTT. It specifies CASTTGSPNEKLFF.

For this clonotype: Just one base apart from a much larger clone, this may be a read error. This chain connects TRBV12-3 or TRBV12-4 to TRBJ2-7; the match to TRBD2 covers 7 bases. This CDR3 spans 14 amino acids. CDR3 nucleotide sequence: TGTACCAGCACCCCGCGTAGCGGGCTGAACGAGCAGTACTTC. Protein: CTSTPRSGLNEQYF.

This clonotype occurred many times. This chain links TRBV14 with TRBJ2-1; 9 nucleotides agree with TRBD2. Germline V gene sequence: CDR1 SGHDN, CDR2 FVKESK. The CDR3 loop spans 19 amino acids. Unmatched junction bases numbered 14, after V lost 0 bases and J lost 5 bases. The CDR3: CASSQDLSGSPLSHNEQFF. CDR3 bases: TGTGCCAGCAGCCAAGATCTTAGCGGGAGTCCCCTTTCCCACAATGAGCAGTTCTTC.

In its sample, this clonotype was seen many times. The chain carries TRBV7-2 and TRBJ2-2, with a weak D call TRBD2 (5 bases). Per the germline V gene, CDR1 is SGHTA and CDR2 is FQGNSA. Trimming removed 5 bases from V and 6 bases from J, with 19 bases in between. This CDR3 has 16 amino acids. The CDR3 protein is CASSPSGSAGSGELFF. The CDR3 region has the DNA TGTGCCAGCAGCCCGAGTGGTAGCGCCGGATCCGGGGAGCTGTTTTTT.

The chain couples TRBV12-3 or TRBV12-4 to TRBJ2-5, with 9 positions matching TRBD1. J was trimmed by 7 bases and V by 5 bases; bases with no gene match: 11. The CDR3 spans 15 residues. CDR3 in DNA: TGTGCCAGCAGTAACAGGGACAGGGAGGTCGTGACCCAGTACTTC. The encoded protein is CASSNRDREVVTQYF.

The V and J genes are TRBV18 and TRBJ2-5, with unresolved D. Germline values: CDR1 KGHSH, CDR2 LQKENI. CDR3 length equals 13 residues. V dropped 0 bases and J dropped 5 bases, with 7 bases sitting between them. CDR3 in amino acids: CASSPPVRETQYF. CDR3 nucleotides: TGTGCCAGCTCACCACCGGTTCGGGAGACCCAGTACTTC. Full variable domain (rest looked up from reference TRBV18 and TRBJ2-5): NAGVMQNPRHLVRRRGQEARLRCSPMKGHSHVYWYRQLPEEGLKFMVYLQKENIIDESGMPKERFSAEFPKEGPSILRIQQVVRGDSAAYFCASSPPVRETQYFGPGTRLLVL.

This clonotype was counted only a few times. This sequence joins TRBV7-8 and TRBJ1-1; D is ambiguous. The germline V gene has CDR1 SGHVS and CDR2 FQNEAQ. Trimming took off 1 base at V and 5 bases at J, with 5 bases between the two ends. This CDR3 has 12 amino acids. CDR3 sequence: CASSLVTTEAFF. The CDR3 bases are TGTGCCAGCAGCTTAGTCACGACTGAAGCTTTCTTT.

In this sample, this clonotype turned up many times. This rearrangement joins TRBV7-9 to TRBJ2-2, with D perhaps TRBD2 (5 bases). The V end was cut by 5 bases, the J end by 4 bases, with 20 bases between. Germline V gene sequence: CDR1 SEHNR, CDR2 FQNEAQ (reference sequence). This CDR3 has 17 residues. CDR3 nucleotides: TGTGCCAGCAGCCCTCTAATCTCGGGATTACGCACCGGGGAGCTGTTTTTT. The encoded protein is CASSPLISGLRTGELFF.

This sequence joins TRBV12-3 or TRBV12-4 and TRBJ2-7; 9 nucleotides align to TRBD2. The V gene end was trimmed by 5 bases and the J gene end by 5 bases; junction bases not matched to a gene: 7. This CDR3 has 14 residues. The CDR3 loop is CASSKAGGPHEQYF. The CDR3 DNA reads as TGTGCCAGCAGTAAAGCGGGAGGCCCTCACGAGCAGTACTTC.

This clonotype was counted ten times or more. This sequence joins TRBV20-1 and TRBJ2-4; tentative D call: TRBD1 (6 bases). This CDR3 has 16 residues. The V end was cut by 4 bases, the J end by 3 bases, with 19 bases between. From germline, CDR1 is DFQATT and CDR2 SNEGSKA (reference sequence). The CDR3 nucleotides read TGCAGTGCTAAACGTTCGTTGACAGGCGGCAAAAACATTCAGTACTTC. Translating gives CSAKRSLTGGKNIQYF.

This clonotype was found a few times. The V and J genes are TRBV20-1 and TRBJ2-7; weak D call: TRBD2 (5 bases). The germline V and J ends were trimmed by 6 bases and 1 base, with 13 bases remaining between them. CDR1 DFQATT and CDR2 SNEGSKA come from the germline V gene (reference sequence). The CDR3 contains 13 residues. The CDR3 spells CSARVHRSYEQYF. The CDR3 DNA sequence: TGCAGTGCGCGGGTGCACAGATCCTACGAGCAGTACTTC.

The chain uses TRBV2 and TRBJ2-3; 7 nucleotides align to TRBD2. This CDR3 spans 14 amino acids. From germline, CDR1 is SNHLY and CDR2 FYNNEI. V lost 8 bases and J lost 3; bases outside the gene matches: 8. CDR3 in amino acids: CASAGLPETDTQYF. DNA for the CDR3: TGTGCCAGCGCGGGACTACCCGAAACAGATACGCAGTATTTT.

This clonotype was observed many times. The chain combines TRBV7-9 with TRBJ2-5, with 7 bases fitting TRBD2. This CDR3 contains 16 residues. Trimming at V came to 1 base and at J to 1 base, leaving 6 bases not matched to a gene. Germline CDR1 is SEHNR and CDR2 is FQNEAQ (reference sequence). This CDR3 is CASSLVLWTSQETQYF. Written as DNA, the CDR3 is TGTGCCAGCAGCTTAGTTCTTTGGACTAGCCAAGAGACCCAGTACTTC.

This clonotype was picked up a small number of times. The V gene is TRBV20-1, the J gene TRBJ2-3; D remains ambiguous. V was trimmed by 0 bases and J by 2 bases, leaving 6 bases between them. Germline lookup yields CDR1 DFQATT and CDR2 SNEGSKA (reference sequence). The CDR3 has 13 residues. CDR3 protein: CSARDPNTDTQYF. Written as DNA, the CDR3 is TGCAGTGCTAGAGATCCAAACACAGATACGCAGTATTTT.

The CDR3 DNA is TGTGCCAGCAGCTTAGGACCTTCACAGGGGTACGAGCAGTACTTC. The encoded protein is CASSLGPSQGYEQYF. V is TRBV11-2 and J is TRBJ2-7; 7 bases match TRBD1. Germline V gene lookup returns CDR1 SGHAT and CDR2 FQNNGV. This CDR3 has 15 amino acids. The junction had 7 bases not matched to a gene; V was cut back by 1 base and J by 4 bases. The complete variable domain, with remaining parts taken from reference TRBV11-2 and TRBJ2-7, reads EAGVAQSPRYKIIEKRQSVAFWCNPISGHATLYWYQQILGQGPKLLIQFQNNGVVDDSQLPKDRFSAERLKGVDSTLKIQPAKLEDSAVYLCASSLGPSQGYEQYFGPGTRLTVT.

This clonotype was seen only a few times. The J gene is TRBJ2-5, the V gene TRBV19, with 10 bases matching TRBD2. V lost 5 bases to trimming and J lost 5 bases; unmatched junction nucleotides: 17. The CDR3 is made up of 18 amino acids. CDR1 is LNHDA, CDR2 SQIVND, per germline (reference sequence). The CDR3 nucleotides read TGTGCCAGTAGTGTGAGACTAGCGGGCCACCTAGAAGGGGAGACCCAGTACTTC. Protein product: CASSVRLAGHLEGETQYF. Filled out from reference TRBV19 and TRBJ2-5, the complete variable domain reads DGGITQSPKYLFRKEGQNVTLSCEQNLNHDAMYWYRQDPGQGLRLIYYSQIVNDFQKGDIAEGYSVSREKKESFPLTVTSAQKNPTAFYLCASSVRLAGHLEGETQYFGPGTRLLVL.

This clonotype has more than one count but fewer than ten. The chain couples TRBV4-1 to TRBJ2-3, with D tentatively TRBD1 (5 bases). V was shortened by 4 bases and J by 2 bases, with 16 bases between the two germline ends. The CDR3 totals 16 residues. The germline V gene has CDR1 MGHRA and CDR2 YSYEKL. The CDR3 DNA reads TGCGCCAGCAGCCCCCTCGACAGACCTACCACAGATACGCAGTATTTT. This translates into CASSPLDRPTTDTQYF.

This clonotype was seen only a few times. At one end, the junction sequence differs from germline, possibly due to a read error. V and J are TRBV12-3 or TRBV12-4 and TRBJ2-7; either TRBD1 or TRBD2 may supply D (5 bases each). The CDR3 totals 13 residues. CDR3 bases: TGTGCCAGCACCCTCTTGGGGGTAAGGGAGCAATACTTC. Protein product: CASTLLGVREQYF.